The clone carrying this TCR beta chain was observed once. CDR1 and CDR2 (germline): DFQATT, SNEGSKA (reference sequence). Trimming left V 1 base short and J 7 bases short, with 8 bases between. The CDR3 length is 11 residues. The recently defined diagnostic criteria for definite or probable disease were met by the Susac syndrome patients. This sample was included in a study of CD8 T cells in Susac syndrome. The RNA, about 0.45 to 1 ug, was put through reverse transcription using random hexamers. From the immunoSEQ multiplex PCR reads, TCRdb called clonotypes with MiXCR, one entry per CDR3 protein. The sample has about 240,000 distinct CDR3 sequences; 95% to 97% are singletons.

Sequencing used CD4+ T cells from PBMCs. The chain carries TRBV20-1 and TRBJ2-7; D ambiguous. This clonotype was obtained from a human donor with Susac syndrome. CDR3 sequence: CSARGPSEQYF. The CDR3, as DNA: TGCAGTGCTAGAGGGCCATCGGAGCAGTACTTC.